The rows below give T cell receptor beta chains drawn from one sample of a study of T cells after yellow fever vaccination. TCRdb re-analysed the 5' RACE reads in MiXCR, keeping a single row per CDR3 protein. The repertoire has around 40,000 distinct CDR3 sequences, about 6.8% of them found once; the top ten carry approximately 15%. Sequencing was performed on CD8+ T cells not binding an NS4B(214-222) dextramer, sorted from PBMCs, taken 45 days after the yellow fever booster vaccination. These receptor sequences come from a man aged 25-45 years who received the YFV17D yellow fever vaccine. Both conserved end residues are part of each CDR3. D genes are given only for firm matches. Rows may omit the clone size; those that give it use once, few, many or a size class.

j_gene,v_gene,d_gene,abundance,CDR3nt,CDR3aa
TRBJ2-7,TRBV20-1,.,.,TGCAGTGCTAGCCCGGACATGTTGTACGAGCAGTACTTC,CSASPDMLYEQYF
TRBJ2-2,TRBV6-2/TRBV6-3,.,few,TGTGCCAGCAGCCTCGGACTGAACACCGGGGAGCTGTTTTTT,CASSLGLNTGELFF
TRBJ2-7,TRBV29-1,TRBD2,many,TGCAGCTTCCTAACCGGGACTAATCCCTACGAGCAGTACTTC,CSFLTGTNPYEQYF
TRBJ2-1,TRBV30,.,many,TGTGCCTGGAGTCCTAATACACTAGGGTATGAGCAGTTCTTC,CAWSPNTLGYEQFF
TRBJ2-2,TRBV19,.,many,TGTGCCAGTAGTATCTTCGCAGGGACCAACACCGGGGAGCTGTTTTTT,CASSIFAGTNTGELFF
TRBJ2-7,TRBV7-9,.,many,TGTGCCAGCAGCGCTCCTAGCTTCCACGAGCAGTACTTC,CASSAPSFHEQYF
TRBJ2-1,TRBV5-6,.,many,TGTGCCAGCAGCTTGGCGCCTCAAGAGCAGTTCTTC,CASSLAPQEQFF
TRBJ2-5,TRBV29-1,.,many,TGCAGCGTCTCAGGGGGGGCTTGGGAGACCCAGTACTTC,CSVSGGAWETQYF
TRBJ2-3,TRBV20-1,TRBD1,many,TGCAGTGCTAGAGGAGAGTACAGGGGGCTCGATACGCAGTATTTT,CSARGEYRGLDTQYF
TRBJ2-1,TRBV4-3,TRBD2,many,TGCGCCAGCAGCCAGGGACTAGCGGGCGTCGATGAGCAGTTCTTC,CASSQGLAGVDEQFF
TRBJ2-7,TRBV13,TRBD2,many,TGTGCCAGCAGCGATCTTGGCGGGAGGGCCGAGAGCTCCTACGAGCAGTACTTC,CASSDLGGRAESSYEQYF
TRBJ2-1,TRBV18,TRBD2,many,TGTGCCAGCTCCCCCGGGACTACCGAGCAGTTCTTC,CASSPGTTEQFF
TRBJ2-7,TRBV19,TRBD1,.,TGTGCCAGTAAGGCGGGACAGGGGGGAGAGCAGTACTTC,CASKAGQGGEQYF
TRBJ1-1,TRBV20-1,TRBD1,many,TGCAGTGCTAGTTGGACAGGGGGCATGAACACTGAAGCTTTCTTT,CSASWTGGMNTEAFF
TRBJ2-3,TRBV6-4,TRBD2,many,TGTGCCAGCAGTAAACTAGCGGGAGGTCCAGATACGCAGTATTTT,CASSKLAGGPDTQYF
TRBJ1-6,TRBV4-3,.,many,TGCGCCAGCAGCCAAAGGCTAGCTCCCGTGGGTTCACCCCTCCACTTT,CASSQRLAPVGSPLHF
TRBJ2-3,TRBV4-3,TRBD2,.,TGCGCCAGCAGCCACATGGGGGGGGGGGCAGATACGCAGTATTTT,CASSHMGGGADTQYF
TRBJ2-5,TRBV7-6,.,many,TGTGCCAGCAGCTTAGCGCCTCTCTTGGGGGGCTCGGGAGAGACCCAGTACTTC,CASSLAPLLGGSGETQYF
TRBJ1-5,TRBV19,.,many,TGTGCCAGTAGTATAGGGACCGTGGCCGCCGGCCAGCCCCAGCATTTT,CASSIGTVAAGQPQHF
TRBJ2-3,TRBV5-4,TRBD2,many,TGTGCCAGCAGCCCTTTTGGACTAGCGAGACCGGATACGCAGTATTTT,CASSPFGLARPDTQYF
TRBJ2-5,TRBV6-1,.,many,TGTGCCAGCAGAGGAGGACAGAAAGAGACCCAGTACTTC,CASRGGQKETQYF
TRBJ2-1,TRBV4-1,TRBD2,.,TGCGCCAGCAGCCAACTAGCGGGAGCGGATGAGCAGTTCTTC,CASSQLAGADEQFF
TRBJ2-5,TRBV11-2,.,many,TGTGCCAGCAGCTTATCTAGGACAGCTTCGGAGACCCAGTACTTC,CASSLSRTASETQYF
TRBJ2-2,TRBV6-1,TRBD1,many,TGTGCCAGCAGAGACAGGGGATTTAACACCGGGGAGCTGTTTTTT,CASRDRGFNTGELFF
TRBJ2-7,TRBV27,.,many,TGTGCCAGCAGTTTATCGCCCCCGGCCGGGAACGAGCAGTACTTC,CASSLSPPAGNEQYF
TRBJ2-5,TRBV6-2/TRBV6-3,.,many,TGTGCCAGCCTTGGTGGGGGTTGGGAGACCCAGTACTTC,CASLGGGWETQYF
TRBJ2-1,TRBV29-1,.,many,TGCAGCGTATTGGAGGAGAGCTCCTACAATGAGCAGTTCTTC,CSVLEESSYNEQFF
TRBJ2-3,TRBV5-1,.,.,TGCGCCAGCAGCTTGTCTGGAGAGTTCAGCACAGATACGCAGTATTTT,CASSLSGEFSTDTQYF
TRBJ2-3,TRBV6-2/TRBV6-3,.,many,TGTGCCAGCAGTTACCCAGATACGCAGTATTTT,CASSYPDTQYF
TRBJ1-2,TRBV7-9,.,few,TGTGCCAGCAGCTCGGGACTTGATGGCTACACCTTC,CASSSGLDGYTF
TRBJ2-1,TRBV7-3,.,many,TGTGCCAGCAGCAAGTTTTTATCCGGGATTGATCACAATGAGCAGTTCTTC,CASSKFLSGIDHNEQFF
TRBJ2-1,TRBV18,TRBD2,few,TGTGCCAGCTCAACCTTTTCTAGCGGGAGCCACAATGAGCAGTTCTTC,CASSTFSSGSHNEQFF
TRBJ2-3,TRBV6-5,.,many,TGTGCCAGCAGTTACTCGAACGGGGATACGCAGTATTTT,CASSYSNGDTQYF
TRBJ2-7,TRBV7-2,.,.,TGTGCCAGCAGCTTTGATGGCTCCTACGAGCAGTACTTC,CASSFDGSYEQYF
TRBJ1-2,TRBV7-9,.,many,TGTGCCAGCATCCTAAGGGAGGGGTCCTATGGCTACACCTTC,CASILREGSYGYTF
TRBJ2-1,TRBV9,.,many,TGTGCCAGCAGCGTACCGAGGGAGGGGACAGGCTACAATGAGCAGTTCTTC,CASSVPREGTGYNEQFF
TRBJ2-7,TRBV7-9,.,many,TGTGCCAGCAGCCACAGGGAAGGGGCCACCTACGAGCAGTACTTC,CASSHREGATYEQYF
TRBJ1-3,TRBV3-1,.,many,TGTGCCAGCAGCCGCGGTCAGGGGAGAGCTGGAAACACCATATATTTT,CASSRGQGRAGNTIYF
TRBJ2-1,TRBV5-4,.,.,TGTGCCAGCAGGTTTGACTCCTACAATGAGCAGTTCTTC,CASRFDSYNEQFF
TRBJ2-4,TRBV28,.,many,TGTGCCAGCAGTTTACCAGTCCTAGCCAAAAACATTCAGTACTTC,CASSLPVLAKNIQYF
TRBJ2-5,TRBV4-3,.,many,TGCGCCAGCAGCCAAATTCGGCGGGAAGGGGAAGAGACCCAGTACTTC,CASSQIRREGEETQYF
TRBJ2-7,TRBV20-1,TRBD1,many,TGCAGTGCTAGAGATCGGACAGGATCCTACGAGCAGTACTTC,CSARDRTGSYEQYF
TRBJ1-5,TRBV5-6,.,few,TGTGCCAGCAGCTTTGTTGCCCGGGGTAACCAGCCCCAGCATTTT,CASSFVARGNQPQHF
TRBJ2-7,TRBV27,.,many,TGTGCCAGCAGAAGTGGGGGAAATGGGTACGAGCAGTACTTC,CASRSGGNGYEQYF
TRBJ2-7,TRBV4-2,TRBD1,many,TGTGCCAGCAGCCAAGTGGACAGGGGAGAGGATTACGAGCAGTACTTC,CASSQVDRGEDYEQYF